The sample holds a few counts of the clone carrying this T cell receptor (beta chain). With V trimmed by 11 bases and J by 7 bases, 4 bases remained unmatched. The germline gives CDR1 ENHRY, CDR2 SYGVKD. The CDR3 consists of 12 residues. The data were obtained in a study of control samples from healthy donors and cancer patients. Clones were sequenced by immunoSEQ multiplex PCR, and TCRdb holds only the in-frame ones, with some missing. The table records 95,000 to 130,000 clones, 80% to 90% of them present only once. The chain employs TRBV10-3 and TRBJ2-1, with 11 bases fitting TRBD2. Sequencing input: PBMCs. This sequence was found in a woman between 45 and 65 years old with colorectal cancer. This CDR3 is CAVAGGSNEQFF. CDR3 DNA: TGTGCCGTAGCGGGGGGGTCTAATGAGCAGTTCTTC.